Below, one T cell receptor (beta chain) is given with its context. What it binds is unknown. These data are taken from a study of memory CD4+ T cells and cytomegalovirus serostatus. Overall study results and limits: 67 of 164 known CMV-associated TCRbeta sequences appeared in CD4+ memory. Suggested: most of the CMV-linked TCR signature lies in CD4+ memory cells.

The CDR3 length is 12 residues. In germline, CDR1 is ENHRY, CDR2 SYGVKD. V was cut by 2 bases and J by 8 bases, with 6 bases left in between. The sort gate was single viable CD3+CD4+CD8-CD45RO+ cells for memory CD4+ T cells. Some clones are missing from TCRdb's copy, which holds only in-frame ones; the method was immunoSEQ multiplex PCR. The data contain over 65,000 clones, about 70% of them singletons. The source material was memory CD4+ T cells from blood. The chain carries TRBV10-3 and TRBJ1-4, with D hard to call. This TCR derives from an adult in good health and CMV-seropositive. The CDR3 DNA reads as TGTGCCATCAGTGAGGCGGGAGAAAAACTGTTTTTT. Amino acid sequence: CAISEAGEKLFF.